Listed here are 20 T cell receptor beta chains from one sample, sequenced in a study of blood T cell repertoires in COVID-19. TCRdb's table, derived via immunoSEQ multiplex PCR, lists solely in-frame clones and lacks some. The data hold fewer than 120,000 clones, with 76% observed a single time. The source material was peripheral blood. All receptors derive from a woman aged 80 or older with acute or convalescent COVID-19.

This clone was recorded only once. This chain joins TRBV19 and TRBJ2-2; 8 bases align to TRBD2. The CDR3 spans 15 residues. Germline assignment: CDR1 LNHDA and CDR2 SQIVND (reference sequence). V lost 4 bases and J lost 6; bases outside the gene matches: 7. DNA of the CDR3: TGTGCCAGTAGTAGACCGGGACTAGGGGCCGGGGAGCTGTTTTTT. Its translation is CASSRPGLGAGELFF.

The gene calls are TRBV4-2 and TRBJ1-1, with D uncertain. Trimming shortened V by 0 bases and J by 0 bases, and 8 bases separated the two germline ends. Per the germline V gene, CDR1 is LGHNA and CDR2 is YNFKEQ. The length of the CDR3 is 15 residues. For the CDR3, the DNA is TGTGCCAGCAGCCAAGACAGAAACATGAACACTGAAGCTTTCTTT. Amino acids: CASSQDRNMNTEAFF.

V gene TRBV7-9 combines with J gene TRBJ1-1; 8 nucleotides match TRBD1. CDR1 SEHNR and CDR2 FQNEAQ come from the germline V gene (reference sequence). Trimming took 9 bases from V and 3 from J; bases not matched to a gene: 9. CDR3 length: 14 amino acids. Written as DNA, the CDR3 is TGTGCCAGACGTTGGACAGGGAGACACACTGAAGCTTTCTTT. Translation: CARRWTGRHTEAFF. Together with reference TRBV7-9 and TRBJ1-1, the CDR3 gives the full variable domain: DTGVSQNPRHKITKRGQNVTFRCDPISEHNRLYWYRQTLGQGPEFLTYFQNEAQLEKSRLLSDRFSAERPKGSFSTLEIQRTEQGDSAMYLCARRWTGRHTEAFFGQGTRLTVV.

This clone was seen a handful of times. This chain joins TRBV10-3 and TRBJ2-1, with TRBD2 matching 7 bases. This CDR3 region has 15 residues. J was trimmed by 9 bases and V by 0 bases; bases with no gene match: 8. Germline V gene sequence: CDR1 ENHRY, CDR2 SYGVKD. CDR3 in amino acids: CAISESGREMGEQFF. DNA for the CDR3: TGTGCCATCAGTGAGTCGGGGCGGGAGATGGGTGAGCAGTTCTTC.

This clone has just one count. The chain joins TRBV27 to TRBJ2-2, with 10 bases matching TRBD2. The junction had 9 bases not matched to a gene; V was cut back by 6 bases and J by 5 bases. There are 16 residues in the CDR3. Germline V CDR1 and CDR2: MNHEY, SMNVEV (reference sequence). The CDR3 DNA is TGTGCCAGCAGCAGTAGGACTAGCGGCGAAACCGGGGAGCTGTTTTTT. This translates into CASSSRTSGETGELFF.

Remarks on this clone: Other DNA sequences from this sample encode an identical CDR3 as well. In nucleotides, the CDR3 is TGTGCCAGTAGTATAGGATTTAGCTCCTACAATGAGCAGTTCTTC. Protein sequence: CASSIGFSSYNEQFF. V gene TRBV19 combines with J gene TRBJ2-1; the D is unclear. Germline CDR1 LNHDA, CDR2 SQIVND (reference sequence). V lost 1 base and J 0 bases, leaving 7 bases between the germline ends. The CDR3 spans 15 residues.

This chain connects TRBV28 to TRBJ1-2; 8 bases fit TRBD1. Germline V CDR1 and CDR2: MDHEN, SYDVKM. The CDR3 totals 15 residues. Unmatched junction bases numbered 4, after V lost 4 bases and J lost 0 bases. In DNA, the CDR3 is TGTGCCAGCAGTTCCCGACAGGGGACTAACTATGGCTACACCTTC. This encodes CASSSRQGTNYGYTF.

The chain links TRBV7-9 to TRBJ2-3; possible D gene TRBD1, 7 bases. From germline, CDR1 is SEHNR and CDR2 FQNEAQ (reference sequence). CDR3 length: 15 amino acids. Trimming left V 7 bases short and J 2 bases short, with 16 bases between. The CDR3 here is CASTQAGGLTDTQYF. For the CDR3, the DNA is TGTGCCAGCACTCAAGCAGGGGGGCTCACAGATACGCAGTATTTT.

CDR3 in DNA: TGCGCCAGCAGCCCTAGCGGGGGTCAAAGCTCCTACAATGAGCAGTTCTTC. This sequence encodes CASSPSGGQSSYNEQFF. The chain has TRBV5-1 and TRBJ2-1, with 10 bases fitting TRBD2. Germline lookup yields CDR1 SGHRS and CDR2 YFSETQ. With V trimmed by 4 bases and J by 0 bases, 7 bases remained unmatched. This CDR3 comprises 17 residues.

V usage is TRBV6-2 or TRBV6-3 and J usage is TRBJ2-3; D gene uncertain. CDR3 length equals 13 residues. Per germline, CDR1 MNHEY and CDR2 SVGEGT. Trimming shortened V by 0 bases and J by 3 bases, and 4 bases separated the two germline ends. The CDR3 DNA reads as TGTGCCAGCAGTTACTCGAGTACAGATACGCAGTATTTT. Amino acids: CASSYSSTDTQYF.

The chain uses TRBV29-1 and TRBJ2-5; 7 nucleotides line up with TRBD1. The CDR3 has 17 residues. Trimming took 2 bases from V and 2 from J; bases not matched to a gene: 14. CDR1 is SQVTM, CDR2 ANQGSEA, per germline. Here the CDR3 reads CSVEQGQRARGQETQYF. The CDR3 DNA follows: TGCAGCGTTGAACAGGGACAGAGGGCGAGAGGGCAAGAGACCCAGTACTTC. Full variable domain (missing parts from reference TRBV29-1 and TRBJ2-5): SAVISQKPSRDICQRGTSLTIQCQVDSQVTMMFWYRQQPGQSLTLIATANQGSEATYESGFVIDKFPISRPNLTFSTLTVSNMSPEDSSIYLCSVEQGQRARGQETQYFGPGTRLLVL.

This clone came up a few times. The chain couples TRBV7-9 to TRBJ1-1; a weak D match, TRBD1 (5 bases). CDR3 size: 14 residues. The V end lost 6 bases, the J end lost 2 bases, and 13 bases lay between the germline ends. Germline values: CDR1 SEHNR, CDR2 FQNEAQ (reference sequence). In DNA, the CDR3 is TGTGCCAGCAGATACGGGGGTCCAAACACTGAAGCTTTCTTT. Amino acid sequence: CASRYGGPNTEAFF. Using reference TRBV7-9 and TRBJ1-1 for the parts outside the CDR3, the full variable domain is DTGVSQNPRHKITKRGQNVTFRCDPISEHNRLYWYRQTLGQGPEFLTYFQNEAQLEKSRLLSDRFSAERPKGSFSTLEIQRTEQGDSAMYLCASRYGGPNTEAFFGQGTRLTVV.

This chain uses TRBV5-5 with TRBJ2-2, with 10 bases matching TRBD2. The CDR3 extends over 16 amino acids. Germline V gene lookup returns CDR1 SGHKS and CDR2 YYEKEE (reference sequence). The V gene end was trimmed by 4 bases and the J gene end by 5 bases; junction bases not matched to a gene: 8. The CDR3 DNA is TGTGCCAGCAGCAATATAGCGGGAGGAGGGACCGGGGAGCTGTTTTTT. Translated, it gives CASSNIAGGGTGELFF.

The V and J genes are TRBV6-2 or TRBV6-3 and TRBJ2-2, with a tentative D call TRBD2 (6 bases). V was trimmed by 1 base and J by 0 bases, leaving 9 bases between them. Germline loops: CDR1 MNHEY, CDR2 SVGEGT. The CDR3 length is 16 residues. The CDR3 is CASSYWGTANTGELFF. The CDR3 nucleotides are TGTGCCAGCAGTTACTGGGGGACTGCGAACACCGGGGAGCTGTTTTTT.

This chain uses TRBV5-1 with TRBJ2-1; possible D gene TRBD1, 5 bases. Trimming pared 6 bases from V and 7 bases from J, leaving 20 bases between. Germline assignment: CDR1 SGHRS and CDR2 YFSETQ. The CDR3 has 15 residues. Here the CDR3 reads CASTSTPGFRNEQFF. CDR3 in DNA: TGCGCCAGCACCTCCACCCCAGGGTTTCGGAATGAGCAGTTCTTC.

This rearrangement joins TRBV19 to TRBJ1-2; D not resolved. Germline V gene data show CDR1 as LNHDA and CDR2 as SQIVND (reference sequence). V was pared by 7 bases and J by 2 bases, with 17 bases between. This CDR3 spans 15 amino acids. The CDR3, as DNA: TGTGCCAGTATCAAATCGGCGGCGGGGAACTATGGCTACACCTTC. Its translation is CASIKSAAGNYGYTF.

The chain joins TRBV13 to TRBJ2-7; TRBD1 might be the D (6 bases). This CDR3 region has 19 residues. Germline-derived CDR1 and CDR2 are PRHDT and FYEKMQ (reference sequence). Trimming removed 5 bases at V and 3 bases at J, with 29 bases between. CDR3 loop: CASSATTPIPGARVYEQYF. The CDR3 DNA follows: TGTGCCAGCAGCGCAACAACCCCAATACCAGGGGCGCGTGTCTACGAGCAGTACTTC.

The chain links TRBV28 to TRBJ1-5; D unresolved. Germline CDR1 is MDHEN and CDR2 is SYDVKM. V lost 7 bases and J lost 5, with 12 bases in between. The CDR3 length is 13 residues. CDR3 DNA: TGTGCCAGCACGACGGGGAGCTATCAGCCCCAGCATTTT. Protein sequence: CASTTGSYQPQHF.

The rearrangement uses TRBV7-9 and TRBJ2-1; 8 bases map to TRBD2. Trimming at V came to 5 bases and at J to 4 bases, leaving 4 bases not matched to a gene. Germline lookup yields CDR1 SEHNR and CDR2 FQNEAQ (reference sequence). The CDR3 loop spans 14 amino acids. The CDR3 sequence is CASSLGLAYNEQFF. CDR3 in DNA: TGTGCCAGCAGCCTCGGACTAGCTTACAATGAGCAGTTCTTC.

For the CDR3, the DNA is TGTGCCAGCAGTGAATGGGGAGGAGGGGAATCAGATACGCAGTATTTT. It yields the protein CASSEWGGGESDTQYF. The chain joins TRBV25-1 to TRBJ2-3, with a possible D match to TRBD2 (6 bases). The V gene lost 1 base and the J gene lost 4 bases, with 15 bases spanning the gap. The germline V gene has CDR1 MGHDK and CDR2 SYGVNS. The CDR3 totals 16 residues. The full variable domain, in which reference TRBV25-1 and TRBJ2-3 provide the parts outside the CDR3, is EADIYQTPRYLVIGTGKKITLECSQTMGHDKMYWYQQDPGMELHLIHYSYGVNSTEKGDLSSESTVSRIRTEHFPLTLESARPSHTSQYLCASSEWGGGESDTQYFGPGTRLTVL.